The clone carrying this T cell receptor (beta chain) was recorded at least ten times. Its antigen is unidentified. This beta chain came through as a stray read in a library set up for alpha chains, and its size says little. Specified time point: sample taken at primary tumor resection. Whole RNA was taken from tumor, nontumor lung or frozen PBMC; it was then sequenced unsorted. Untreated early-stage non-small cell lung cancer patients, over 55 in total, were the donors. This sample is drawn from a study of spatial heterogeneity in lung cancer. Background on the study: The study observed each unique TCR and UMI combination more than ten times on average in raw reads. Study-wide results and limits: Resection saw ubiquitous expanded tumor TCRs appear in blood more than follow-up did.

TCR cDNA molecules each carried a unique molecular identifier. TCRdb used MiXCR to reprocess the 5' RACE reads, holding one entry per CDR3 protein. This repertoire shows under 15,000 distinct CDR3 sequences, 3% to 5% found once; its top ten account for 40% to 50%. There are 17 residues in the CDR3. Germline CDR1 reads LGHNA; CDR2 reads YSLEER. V was shortened by 0 bases and J by 2 bases, with 13 bases between the two germline ends. The material was PBMCs, obtained at surgery. This chain links TRBV4-3 with TRBJ2-2; the D call may be TRBD1 or TRBD2 (6 bases each). This clonotype was obtained from a male donor with early-stage non-small cell lung cancer. Written as DNA, the CDR3 is TGCGCCAGCAGCCAAGAATGGGGGGCCGCAAACACCGGGGAGCTGTTTTTT. This sequence encodes CASSQEWGAANTGELFF.